Following are 19 T cell receptor beta chains from one sample sequenced in a study of cytomegalovirus exposure and HLA in healthy donors. PCR involved 60 Vbeta and 13 Jbeta primers. Sequencing used immunoSEQ multiplex PCR; TCRdb keeps in-frame clones, though not all of them. Altogether about 170,000 clones are present, 70% to 90% being singletons, with the ten largest covering about 2.4%. The sequencing sample was made of PBMCs. These receptors all come from a man younger than 45 in good health and CMV-seropositive.

The chain is built from TRBV6-5 and TRBJ1-1; weak D call: TRBD1 (5 bases). V lost 7 bases, J lost 3 bases, and 15 bases lay in between. The germline V gene encodes CDR1 MNHEY and CDR2 SVGAGI. There are 14 residues in the CDR3. The CDR3 region is CASTGGGTYTEAFF. The CDR3 bases are TGTGCCAGCACCGGGGGAGGGACTTACACTGAAGCTTTCTTT.

The V gene is TRBV6-6, the J gene TRBJ2-1; TRBD2 matches 13 bases. Trimming removed 7 bases from V and 7 bases from J; junction bases left unmatched: 4. Germline loops: CDR1 MNHNY, CDR2 SVGAGI (reference sequence). The CDR3 extends over 14 amino acids. The CDR3 region is CASTGTSGKNEQFF. The CDR3 nucleotides read TGTGCCAGCACAGGGACTAGCGGGAAGAATGAGCAGTTCTTC.

V usage is TRBV19 and J usage is TRBJ1-2, with 8 positions matching TRBD1. Trimming took 4 bases from V and 7 from J; bases not matched to a gene: 5. CDR1 is LNHDA and CDR2 is SQIVND in the germline V gene (reference sequence). The CDR3 runs 13 residues. CDR3 sequence (DNA): TGTGCCAGTAGTACCCAAACAGGGGGTGGCTACACCTTC. Encoded protein: CASSTQTGGGYTF.

The chain has TRBV15 and TRBJ2-1, with 16 positions matching TRBD2. J lost 12 bases, V lost 3 bases, and 8 bases had no gene match. Germline CDR1 reads LNHNV; CDR2 reads YYDKDF (reference sequence). This CDR3 spans 16 amino acids. The CDR3: CATSRAGLAGGPRQFF. CDR3 nucleotides: TGTGCCACCAGCAGGGCGGGACTAGCGGGAGGGCCGAGGCAGTTCTTC.

The CDR3 here is CASSLLTGSYEQYV. The DNA for the CDR3 is TGTGCCAGCAGCTTGTTGACAGGTTCCTACGAGCAGTACGTC. The chain employs TRBV5-6 and TRBJ2-7; D possibly corresponds to TRBD1 (6 bases). Germline lookup yields CDR1 SGHDT and CDR2 YYEEEE. V gave up 1 base and J gave up 1 base, with 9 bases separating them. The CDR3 covers 14 residues.

The chain employs TRBV29-1 and TRBJ1-1; D is ambiguous. Germline loops: CDR1 SQVTM, CDR2 ANQGSEA. CDR3 length: 10 residues. Trimming took 7 bases from V and 3 from J, leaving 6 bases between them. Here the CDR3 reads CSAGDTEAFF. The CDR3 DNA sequence: TGCAGCGCCGGGGACACTGAAGCTTTCTTT.

As for this clone: The junction shows a germline mismatch at one end, possibly a read error. CDR3 nucleotide sequence: TGTTCCAGCAGCTATAACAGGGGTTTAGAGACCCAGTACTTC. It translates to CSSSYNRGLETQYF. The rearrangement uses TRBV7-9 and TRBJ2-5; 7 positions agree with TRBD1. Germline CDR1 is SEHNR and CDR2 is FQNEAQ (reference sequence). The CDR3 runs 14 residues. Together with reference TRBV7-9 and TRBJ2-5, the CDR3 gives the full variable domain: DTGVSQNPRHKITKRGQNVTFRCDPISEHNRLYWYRQTLGQGPEFLTYFQNEAQLEKSRLLSDRFSAERPKGSFSTLEIQRTEQGDSAMYLCSSSYNRGLETQYFGPGTRLLVL.

The chain is built from TRBV7-3 and TRBJ2-3; a possible D gene is TRBD1 (6 bases). Germline values: CDR1 SGHTA, CDR2 FQGTGA. This CDR3 has 14 residues. V lost 5 bases, J lost 2 bases, and 11 bases lay in between. CDR3 residues: CASSLQGATDTQYF. The CDR3 region has the DNA TGTGCCAGCAGCCTACAGGGTGCCACAGATACGCAGTATTTT.

CDR3 residues: CATSRDYRAQETQYF. In nucleotides, the CDR3 is TGTGCCACCAGCAGAGATTACAGGGCCCAAGAGACCCAGTACTTC. The chain recombines TRBV15 with TRBJ2-5, with a tentative D call TRBD1 (6 bases). The CDR3 contains 15 residues. The ends were cut back, 0 bases at V and 1 base at J, with 9 bases in the middle. Germline V lookup: CDR1 LNHNV, CDR2 YYDKDF (reference sequence).

The chain joins TRBV19 to TRBJ2-5; the match to TRBD2 covers 13 bases. Losses at the gene ends were 0 bases for V and 5 bases for J; bases not matched to a gene: 3. There are 16 residues in the CDR3. Germline CDR1 reads LNHDA; CDR2 reads SQIVND (reference sequence). In nucleotides, the CDR3 is TGTGCCAGTAGTATAGAGACTAGCGGGAGGTGGGAGACCCAGTACTTC. Encoded protein: CASSIETSGRWETQYF. Based on the CDR3 plus reference TRBV19 and TRBJ2-5, the full variable domain is DGGITQSPKYLFRKEGQNVTLSCEQNLNHDAMYWYRQDPGQGLRLIYYSQIVNDFQKGDIAEGYSVSREKKESFPLTVTSAQKNPTAFYLCASSIETSGRWETQYFGPGTRLLVL.

The gene calls are TRBV5-1 and TRBJ1-4; no clear D. Trimming left V 1 base short and J 9 bases short, with 19 bases between. This CDR3 spans 16 amino acids. Germline CDR1 is SGHRS and CDR2 is YFSETQ. The CDR3 here is CASSLLGSTQAKKLFF. CDR3 bases: TGCGCCAGCAGCTTGTTGGGTTCTACTCAGGCGAAAAAACTGTTTTTT.

Comment on this clone: One end of the junction fails to match germline, which may point to a read error. Here the CDR3 reads CATSPHPGDSLHF. CDR3 coding DNA: TGTGCCACCAGCCCCCACCCGGGGGACAGCCTACACTTC. This chain joins TRBV15 and TRBJ2-5, with D perhaps TRBD1 (7 bases). The germline V gene has CDR1 LNHNV and CDR2 YYDKDF (reference sequence). This CDR3 is 13 amino acids long. The whole variable domain, remainder taken from reference TRBV15 and TRBJ2-5, is DAMVIQNPRYQVTQFGKPVTLSCSQTLNHNVMYWYQQKSSQAPKLLFHYYDKDFNNEADTPDNFQSRRPNTSFCFLDIRSPGLGDTAMYLCATSPHPGDSLHFGPGTRLLVL.

The V call is TRBV7-8, the J call TRBJ2-7; D unresolved. V lost 4 bases and J lost 2, with 3 bases in between. Germline V gene data show CDR1 as SGHVS and CDR2 as FQNEAQ. The CDR3 loop spans 11 amino acids. This CDR3 is CASSSAYEQYF. In DNA form, the CDR3 reads TGTGCCAGCAGCTCGGCCTACGAGCAGTACTTC.

The gene calls are TRBV19 and TRBJ1-5; TRBD1 aligns across 8 bases. Germline V gives CDR1 LNHDA, CDR2 SQIVND (reference sequence). V shed 6 bases, J shed 4 bases, and the junction held 11 bases outside the gene matches. The length of the CDR3 is 16 residues. The CDR3 region is CASRPSGQGRNQPQHF. The CDR3 DNA sequence: TGTGCCAGTAGACCCTCCGGACAGGGCAGGAATCAGCCCCAGCATTTT.

This chain joins TRBV2 and TRBJ2-6, with D perhaps TRBD1 (5 bases). CDR3 length equals 14 residues. V was trimmed by 7 bases and J by 4 bases, leaving 11 bases between them. CDR1 is SNHLY, CDR2 FYNNEI, per germline. In DNA, the CDR3 is TGTGCCAGCACGACCCAGGGCGGGGCCAACGTCCTGACTTTC. Translating gives CASTTQGGANVLTF.

The rearrangement uses TRBV30 and TRBJ1-5; perhaps TRBD1 as D (5 bases). The CDR3 loop spans 16 amino acids. Germline V gene sequence: CDR1 GTSNPN, CDR2 SVGIG (reference sequence). Deletions cut 2 bases from V and 6 bases from J, with 20 bases between. In DNA form, the CDR3 reads TGTGCCTGGAGTTACGGGGGTGGCCTCAGCGGTCAGCCCCAGCATTTT. Translation gives CAWSYGGGLSGQPQHF.

The rearrangement joins TRBV13 to TRBJ2-1, with 9 positions matching TRBD2. V shed 5 bases and J 5 bases; nucleotides not matched to a gene: 13. Germline CDR1 PRHDT, CDR2 FYEKMQ (reference sequence). This CDR3 region has 17 residues. CDR3 sequence reads: CASSISAGLAGNNEQFF. CDR3 nucleotides: TGTGCCAGCAGCATTAGTGCTGGGCTAGCGGGAAACAATGAGCAGTTCTTC.

The chain combines TRBV12-5 with TRBJ2-5; tentative D call: TRBD1 (6 bases). This CDR3 has 15 amino acids. The V gene's germline CDR1 is LGHNT and CDR2 FRNRAP. Trimming removed 7 bases at V and 4 bases at J, with 19 bases between. The CDR3, as DNA: TGTGCTAGTGACCCCCCAACAGGGAGTGGAGAGACCCAGTACTTC. Protein sequence: CASDPPTGSGETQYF.

In nucleotides, the CDR3 is TGTGCCAGCAGTGTCGAGGGCGGGGAGACCCAGTACTTC. This encodes CASSVEGGETQYF. The chain has TRBV6-1 and TRBJ2-5; D might be TRBD2 (5 bases). Looked up from germline, CDR1 is MNHNS and CDR2 is SASEGT. The CDR3 consists of 13 residues. V was trimmed by 4 bases and J by 5 bases, leaving 11 bases between them.